The present TCR beta chain was sequenced within a study of neurological immune-mediated disorders. The study, taken as a whole, reports: Association of the multiple sclerosis repertoire cluster with clinical or MRI features was not observed for any feature. It was the repertoires of 18 of 34 multiple sclerosis patients that phylogenetic grouping placed in one related-CDR3 cluster, which is a possible signature.

Where libraries were unsorted, they were derived from 2 million PBMCs stored at -80 degrees C. V was pared by 6 bases and J by 3 bases, with 9 bases of the junction left unmatched. Germline V gene sequence: CDR1 MNHEY, CDR2 SVGEGT. The CDR3 runs to 16 residues. Concerning this clonotype: The antigen remains unidentified. A much larger clonotype is one base distant, so this may be a read error. This is likely a read error, given that the CDR3 carries no conserved phenylalanine or tryptophan at its end.

TCRdb used MiXCR to reprocess the 5' RACE reads, holding one entry per CDR3 protein. This sample yields 49,000 or so distinct CDR3 sequences, of which around 4.3% are seen a single time; 5.7% belongs to the top ten. The sequenced sample was PBMCs. The origin of this receptor is an older woman with multiple sclerosis. The J gene is TRBJ2-5, the V gene TRBV6-2 or TRBV6-3, with TRBD2 matching over 11 bases. The CDR3 sequence is CASRPALGLAEETQYY. The CDR3 DNA reads as TGTGCCAGCAGACCAGCCCTGGGACTAGCGGAAGAGACCCAGTACTAC.